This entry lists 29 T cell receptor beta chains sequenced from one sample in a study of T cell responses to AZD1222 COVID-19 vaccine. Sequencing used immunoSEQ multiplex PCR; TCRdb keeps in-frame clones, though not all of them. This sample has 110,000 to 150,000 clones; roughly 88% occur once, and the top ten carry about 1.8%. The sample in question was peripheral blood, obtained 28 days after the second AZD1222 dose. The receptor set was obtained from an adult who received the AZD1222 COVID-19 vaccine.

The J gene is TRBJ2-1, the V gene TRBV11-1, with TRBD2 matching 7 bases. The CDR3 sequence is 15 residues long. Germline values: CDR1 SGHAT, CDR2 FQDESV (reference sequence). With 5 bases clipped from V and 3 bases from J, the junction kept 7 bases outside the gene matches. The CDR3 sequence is CASSPGLENYNEQFF. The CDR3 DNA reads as TGTGCCAGCAGCCCCGGACTAGAAAACTACAATGAGCAGTTCTTC.

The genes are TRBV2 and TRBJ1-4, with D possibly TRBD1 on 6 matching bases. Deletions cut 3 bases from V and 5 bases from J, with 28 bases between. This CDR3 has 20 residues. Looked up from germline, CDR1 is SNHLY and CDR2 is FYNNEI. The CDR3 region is CASSDLEMTGPAPWNEKLFF. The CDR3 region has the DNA TGTGCCAGCAGTGATCTGGAGATGACAGGACCGGCCCCATGGAATGAAAAACTGTTTTTT.

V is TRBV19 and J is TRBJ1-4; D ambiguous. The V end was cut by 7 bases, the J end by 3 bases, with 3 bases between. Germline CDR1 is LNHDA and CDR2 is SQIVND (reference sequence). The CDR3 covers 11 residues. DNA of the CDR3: TGTGCCAGTAATGCTAATGAAAAACTGTTTTTT. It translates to CASNANEKLFF.

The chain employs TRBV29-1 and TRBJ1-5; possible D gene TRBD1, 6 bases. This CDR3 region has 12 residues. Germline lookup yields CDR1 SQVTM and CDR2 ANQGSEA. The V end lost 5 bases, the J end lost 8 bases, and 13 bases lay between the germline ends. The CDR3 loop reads CSVRGGNEPQHF. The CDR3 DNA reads TGCAGCGTTCGAGGGGGTAATGAGCCCCAGCATTTT.

Here the CDR3 reads CASSVNGREQFF. The CDR3 DNA reads TGTGCCAGCAGTGTCAACGGTCGTGAGCAGTTCTTC. This chain joins TRBV7-3 and TRBJ2-1, with D hard to call. The length of the CDR3 is 12 residues. CDR1 and CDR2 (germline): SGHTA, FQGTGA. V was cut by 6 bases and J by 9 bases, with 12 bases left in between.

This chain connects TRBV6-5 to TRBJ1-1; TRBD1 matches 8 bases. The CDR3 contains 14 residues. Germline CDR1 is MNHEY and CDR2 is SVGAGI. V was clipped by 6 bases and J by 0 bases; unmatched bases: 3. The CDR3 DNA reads TGTGCCAGCAGGGCGACAGGGGTGAACACTGAAGCTTTCTTT. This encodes CASRATGVNTEAFF.

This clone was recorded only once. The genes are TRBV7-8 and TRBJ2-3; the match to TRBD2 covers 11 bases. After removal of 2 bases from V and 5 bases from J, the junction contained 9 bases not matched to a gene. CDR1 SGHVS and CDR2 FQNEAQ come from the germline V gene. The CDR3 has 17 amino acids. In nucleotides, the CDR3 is TGTGCCAGCAGCTTAACCGAGATAGCGGGAGGGTTAGATACGCAGTATTTT. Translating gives CASSLTEIAGGLDTQYF.

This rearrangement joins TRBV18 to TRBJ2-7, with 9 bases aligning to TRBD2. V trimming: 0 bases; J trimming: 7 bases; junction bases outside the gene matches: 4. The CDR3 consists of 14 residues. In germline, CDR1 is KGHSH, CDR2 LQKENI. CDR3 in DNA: TGTGCCAGCTCACCACCTGGACTAGCGTGGGAGCAGTACTTC. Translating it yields CASSPPGLAWEQYF.

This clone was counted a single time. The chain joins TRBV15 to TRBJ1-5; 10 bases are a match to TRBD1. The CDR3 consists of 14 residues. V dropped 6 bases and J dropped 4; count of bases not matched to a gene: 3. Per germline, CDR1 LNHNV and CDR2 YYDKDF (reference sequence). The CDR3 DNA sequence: TGTGCCACCAGAGGGGACAGGGGTAATCAGCCCCAGCATTTT. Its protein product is CATRGDRGNQPQHF.

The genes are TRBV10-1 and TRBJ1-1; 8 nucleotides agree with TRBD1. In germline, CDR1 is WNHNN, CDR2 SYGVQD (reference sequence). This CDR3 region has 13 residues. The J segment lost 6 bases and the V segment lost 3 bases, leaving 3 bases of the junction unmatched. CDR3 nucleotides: TGCGCCAGCAGTGACCAGGGGGCGGCTGAAGCTTTCTTT. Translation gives CASSDQGAAEAFF.

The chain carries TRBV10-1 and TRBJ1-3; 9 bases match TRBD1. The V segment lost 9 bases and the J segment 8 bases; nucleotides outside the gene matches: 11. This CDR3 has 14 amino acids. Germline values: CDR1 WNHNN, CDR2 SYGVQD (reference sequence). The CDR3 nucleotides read TGCGCCAGAAACAGGGGGCGAGGTGAGGACACCATATATTTT. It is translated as CARNRGRGEDTIYF.

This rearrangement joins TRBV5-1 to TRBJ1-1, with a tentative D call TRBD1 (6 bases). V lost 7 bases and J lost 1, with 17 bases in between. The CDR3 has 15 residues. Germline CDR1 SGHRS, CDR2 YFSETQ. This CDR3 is CASVRGGGSNTEAFF. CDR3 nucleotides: TGCGCCAGCGTCCGGGGTGGGGGCTCGAACACTGAAGCTTTCTTT.

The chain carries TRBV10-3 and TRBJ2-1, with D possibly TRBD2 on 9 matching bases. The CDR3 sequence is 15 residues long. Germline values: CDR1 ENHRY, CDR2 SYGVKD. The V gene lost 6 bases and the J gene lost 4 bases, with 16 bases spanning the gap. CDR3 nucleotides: TGTGCCATCAGCCAGGGGGCGGGAGGGTACAATGAGCAGTTCTTC. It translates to CAISQGAGGYNEQFF.

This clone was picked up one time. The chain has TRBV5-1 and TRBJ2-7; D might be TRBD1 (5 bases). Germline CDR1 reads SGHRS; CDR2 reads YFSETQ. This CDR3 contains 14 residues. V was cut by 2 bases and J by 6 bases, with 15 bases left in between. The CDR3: CASSFGGNQGEQYF. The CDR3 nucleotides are TGCGCCAGCAGCTTTGGTGGGAATCAGGGCGAGCAGTACTTC.

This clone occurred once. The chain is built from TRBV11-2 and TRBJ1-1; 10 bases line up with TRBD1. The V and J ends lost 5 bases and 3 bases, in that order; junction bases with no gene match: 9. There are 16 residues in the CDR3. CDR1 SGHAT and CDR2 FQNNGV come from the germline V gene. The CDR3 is CASSEGRGTGDTEAFF. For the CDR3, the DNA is TGTGCCAGCAGCGAAGGTCGCGGGACAGGGGACACTGAAGCTTTCTTT.

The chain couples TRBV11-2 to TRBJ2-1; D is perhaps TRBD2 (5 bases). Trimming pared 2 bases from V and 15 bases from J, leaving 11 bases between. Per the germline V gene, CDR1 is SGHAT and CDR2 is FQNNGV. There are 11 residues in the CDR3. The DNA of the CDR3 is TGTGCCAGCAGCTTAACGGGAAAGGGGTTCTTC. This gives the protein CASSLTGKGFF.

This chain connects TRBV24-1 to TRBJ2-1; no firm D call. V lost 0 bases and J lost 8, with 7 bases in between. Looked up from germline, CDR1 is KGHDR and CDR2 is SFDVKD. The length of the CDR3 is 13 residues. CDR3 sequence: CATSDLAADEQFF. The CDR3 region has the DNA TGTGCCACCAGTGATTTGGCCGCCGATGAGCAGTTCTTC.

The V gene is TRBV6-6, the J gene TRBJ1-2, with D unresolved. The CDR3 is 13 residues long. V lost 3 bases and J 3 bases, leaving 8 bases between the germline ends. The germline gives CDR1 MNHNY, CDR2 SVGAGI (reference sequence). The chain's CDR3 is CASSYGQDYGYTF. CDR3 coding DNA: TGTGCCAGCAGTTATGGGCAGGACTATGGCTACACCTTC.

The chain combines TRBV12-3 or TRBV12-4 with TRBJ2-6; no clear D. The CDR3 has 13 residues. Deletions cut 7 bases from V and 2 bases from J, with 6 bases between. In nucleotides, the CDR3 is TGTGCCAGCACCATCCCTGGGGCCAACGTCCTGACTTTC. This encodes CASTIPGANVLTF.

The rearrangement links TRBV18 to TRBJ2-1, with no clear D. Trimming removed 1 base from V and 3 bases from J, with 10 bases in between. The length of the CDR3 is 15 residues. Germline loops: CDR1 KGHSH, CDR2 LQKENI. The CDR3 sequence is CASSPREGNYNEQFF. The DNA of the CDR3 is TGTGCCAGCTCACCACGGGAAGGGAACTACAATGAGCAGTTCTTC.

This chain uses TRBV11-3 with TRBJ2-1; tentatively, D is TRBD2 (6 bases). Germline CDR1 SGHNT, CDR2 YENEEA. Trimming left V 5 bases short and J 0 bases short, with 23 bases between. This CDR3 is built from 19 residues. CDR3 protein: CASSQELGASESSYNEQFF. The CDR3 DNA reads TGTGCCAGCAGCCAAGAGCTAGGAGCTAGCGAAAGCTCCTACAATGAGCAGTTCTTC.

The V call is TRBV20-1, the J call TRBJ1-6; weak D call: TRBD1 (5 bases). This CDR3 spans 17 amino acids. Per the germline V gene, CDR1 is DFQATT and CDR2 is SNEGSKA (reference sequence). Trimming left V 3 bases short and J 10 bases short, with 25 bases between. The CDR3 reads CSASQPGRARRESPLHF. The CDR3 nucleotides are TGCAGTGCTAGTCAACCAGGGAGGGCCAGGCGGGAATCACCCCTCCACTTT.

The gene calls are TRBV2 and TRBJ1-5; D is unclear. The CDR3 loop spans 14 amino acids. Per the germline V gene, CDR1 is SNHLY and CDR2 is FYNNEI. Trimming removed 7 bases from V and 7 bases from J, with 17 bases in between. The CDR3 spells CASTSQRSGQPQHF. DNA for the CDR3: TGTGCCAGCACCTCGCAGAGGTCAGGACAGCCCCAGCATTTT.

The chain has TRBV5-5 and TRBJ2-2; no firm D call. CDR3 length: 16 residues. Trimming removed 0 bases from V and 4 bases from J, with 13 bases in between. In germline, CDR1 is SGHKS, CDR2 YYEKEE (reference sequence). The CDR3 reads CASSLVQAWGTGELFF. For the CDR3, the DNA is TGTGCCAGCAGCTTGGTGCAGGCCTGGGGCACCGGGGAGCTGTTTTTT.

CDR3 loop: CASRNRLNTEAFF. In DNA, the CDR3 is TGTGCCAGCAGAAACAGGCTGAACACTGAAGCTTTCTTT. The V call is TRBV25-1, the J call TRBJ1-1, with D perhaps matching TRBD1 (5 bases). V was shortened by 6 bases and J by 0 bases, with 8 bases between the two germline ends. This CDR3 is 13 amino acids long. Germline V lookup: CDR1 MGHDK, CDR2 SYGVNS.

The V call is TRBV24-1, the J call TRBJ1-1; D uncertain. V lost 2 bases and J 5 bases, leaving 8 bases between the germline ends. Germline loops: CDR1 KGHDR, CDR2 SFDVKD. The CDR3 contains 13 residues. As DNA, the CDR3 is TGTGCCACCAGTGATTCGCGAAAGACTGAAGCTTTCTTT. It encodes CATSDSRKTEAFF.

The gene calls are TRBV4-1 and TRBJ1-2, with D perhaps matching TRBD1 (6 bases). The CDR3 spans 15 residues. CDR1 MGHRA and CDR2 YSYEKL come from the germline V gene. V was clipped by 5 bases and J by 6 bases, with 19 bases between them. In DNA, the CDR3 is TGCGCCAGCAGCTCCCAGGACAGATTAATTGATGGCTACACCTTC. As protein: CASSSQDRLIDGYTF.

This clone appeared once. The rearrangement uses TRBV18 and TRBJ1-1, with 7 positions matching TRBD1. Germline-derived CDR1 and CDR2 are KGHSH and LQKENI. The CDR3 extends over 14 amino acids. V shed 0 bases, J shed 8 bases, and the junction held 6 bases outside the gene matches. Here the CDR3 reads CASSPPRGGREAFF. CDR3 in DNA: TGTGCCAGCTCACCACCCCGAGGGGGCAGGGAAGCTTTCTTT.

The CDR3 region is CASSQDNGRKFSYEQYF. Here the CDR3 DNA reads TGTGCCAGCAGCCAAGATAACGGCAGAAAATTCTCCTACGAGCAGTACTTC. The chain uses TRBV14 and TRBJ2-7; D unclear. Germline values: CDR1 SGHDN, CDR2 FVKESK. Trimming removed 0 bases at V and 0 bases at J, with 15 bases between. There are 17 residues in the CDR3. Full variable domain (rest looked up from reference TRBV14 and TRBJ2-7): EAGVTQFPSHSVIEKGQTVTLRCDPISGHDNLYWYRRVMGKEIKFLLHFVKESKQDESGMPNNRFLAERTGGTYSTLKVQPAELEDSGVYFCASSQDNGRKFSYEQYFGPGTRLTVT.